This T cell receptor (beta chain) was recovered during a study of shared T cell receptors in the human thymus. Method: immunoSEQ multiplex PCR; TCRdb's copy keeps in-frame clones and lacks some. The sample consists of roughly 560,000 clones, approximately 80% of them appearing once. Only a few counts were recorded for this clone. Germline V CDR1 and CDR2: LNHDA, SQIVND (reference sequence). The CDR3 is 15 residues long. V dropped 3 bases and J dropped 3; count of bases not matched to a gene: 7. This sample was also put to use in a study of human thymus T cells. From that study: Thymus tissue was removed during corrective cardiac surgery.

The receptor was derived from a boy less than two years old with a congenital heart defect. The material sequenced was thymocytes. This chain uses TRBV19 with TRBJ1-1; 7 positions match TRBD1. This chain's CDR3 is CASSMSPDRDTEAFF. Written as DNA, the CDR3 is TGTGCCAGTAGTATGTCCCCCGACAGGGACACTGAAGCTTTCTTT.